Following are 18 T cell receptor beta chains from one sample sequenced in a study of T cells in tuberculosis. Some clones are missing from TCRdb's copy, which holds only in-frame ones; the method was immunoSEQ multiplex PCR. The sample yields about 88,000 clones, roughly 91% seen once. Sorting used thawed, overnight-rested PBMC stained with anti-CD3, a viability dye and GMM-loaded CD1B tetramer. CD1B tetramers were loaded with Rhodococcus equi-derived C32 glucose monomycolate. The source material was CD1b-GMM tetramer-negative cells sorted from PBMCs. These receptors all stem from an adult woman with latent tuberculosis.

This clone was found once. This rearrangement joins TRBV5-1 to TRBJ1-3, with D hard to call. CDR1 SGHRS and CDR2 YFSETQ come from the germline V gene. V was pared by 3 bases and J by 11 bases, with 18 bases between. The CDR3 sequence is 14 residues long. Written as DNA, the CDR3 is TGCGCCAGCAGCTGGTCAGCGGGCCCCCAGCCCATATATTTT. Translation: CASSWSAGPQPIYF.

V and J are TRBV29-1 and TRBJ1-2; D is ambiguous. The CDR3 spans 10 residues. Trimming shortened V by 4 bases and J by 8 bases, and 8 bases separated the two germline ends. Germline CDR1 and CDR2: SQVTM and ANQGSEA. The CDR3 reads CSVVDWGYTF. CDR3 sequence (DNA): TGCAGCGTTGTGGACTGGGGCTACACCTTC. Variable domain in full (rest from reference TRBV29-1 and TRBJ1-2): SAVISQKPSRDICQRGTSLTIQCQVDSQVTMMFWYRQQPGQSLTLIATANQGSEATYESGFVIDKFPISRPNLTFSTLTVSNMSPEDSSIYLCSVVDWGYTFGSGTRLTVV.

The chain has TRBV27 and TRBJ2-7, with D possibly being TRBD2 (5 bases). The CDR3 loop spans 13 amino acids. Trimming took off 6 bases at V and 7 bases at J, with 16 bases between the two ends. Per the germline V gene, CDR1 is MNHEY and CDR2 is SMNVEV (reference sequence). CDR3 residues: CASSSAVLREQYV. The CDR3 nucleotides are TGTGCCAGCAGCTCAGCGGTGTTGAGGGAGCAGTACGTC.

The V gene is TRBV10-3, the J gene TRBJ2-2; 11 bases match TRBD1. CDR1 is ENHRY, CDR2 SYGVKD, per germline. V was clipped by 4 bases and J by 6 bases; unmatched bases: 4. This CDR3 is 15 amino acids long. DNA of the CDR3: TGTGCCATCAGTGTCTCGGGACAGGGGGCCGGGGAGCTGTTTTTT. Protein product: CAISVSGQGAGELFF.

This chain uses TRBV9 with TRBJ2-1, with 9 bases identical to TRBD1. Germline-derived CDR1 and CDR2 are SGDLS and YYNGEE. The CDR3 is 22 residues long. The V and J ends lost 4 bases and 1 base, in that order; junction bases with no gene match: 24. The CDR3 nucleotides read TGTGCCAGCAGCTCCCAGGGTTCGGGACAGGGCCAATTGGGGACATCCTACAATGAGCAGTTCTTC. This gives the protein CASSSQGSGQGQLGTSYNEQFF.

The chain carries TRBV5-1 and TRBJ2-3; D is possibly TRBD2 (5 bases). CDR3 size: 14 residues. Germline V gene data show CDR1 as SGHRS and CDR2 as YFSETQ. V lost 0 bases, J lost 5 bases, and 10 bases lay in between. The CDR3 reads CASSLGVGRDTQYF. The CDR3 nucleotides read TGCGCCAGCAGCTTGGGGGTAGGGAGAGATACGCAGTATTTT.

The rearrangement joins TRBV27 to TRBJ1-4; D is ambiguous. Trimming left V 3 bases short and J 2 bases short, with 7 bases between. This CDR3 has 14 residues. Per germline, CDR1 MNHEY and CDR2 SMNVEV (reference sequence). As DNA, the CDR3 is TGTGCCAGCAGTTTCGGAGGGACTAATGAAAAACTGTTTTTT. Protein: CASSFGGTNEKLFF. The whole variable domain, filled in from reference TRBV27 and TRBJ1-4, reads EAQVTQNPRYLITVTGKKLTVTCSQNMNHEYMSWYRQDPGLGLRQIYYSMNVEVTDKGDVPEGYKVSRKEKRNFPLILESPSPNQTSLYFCASSFGGTNEKLFFGSGTQLSVL.

The genes are TRBV19 and TRBJ1-6, with D perhaps matching TRBD1 (6 bases). Trimming took 8 bases from V and 8 from J, leaving 13 bases between them. In germline, CDR1 is LNHDA, CDR2 SQIVND (reference sequence). The CDR3 consists of 13 residues. The CDR3 reads CASAGQLDSPLHF. DNA for the CDR3: TGTGCCAGTGCAGGACAGCTAGATTCACCCCTCCACTTT.

The rearrangement uses TRBV13 and TRBJ2-5; D is perhaps TRBD1 (6 bases). CDR1 is PRHDT, CDR2 FYEKMQ, per germline (reference sequence). Trimming removed 5 bases from V and 5 bases from J, with 18 bases in between. This CDR3 has 15 residues. CDR3 amino acids: CASSDTQGRWETQYF. For the CDR3, the DNA is TGTGCCAGCAGCGATACCCAGGGGCGGTGGGAGACCCAGTACTTC.

A few counts support this clone. The rearrangement uses TRBV7-9 and TRBJ2-7; weak D call: TRBD2 (6 bases). Germline V gene sequence: CDR1 SEHNR, CDR2 FQNEAQ (reference sequence). This CDR3 comprises 12 residues. V was trimmed by 7 bases and J by 6 bases, leaving 13 bases between them. The CDR3 here is CASTPGGVEQYF. The CDR3 coding sequence is TGTGCCAGCACCCCGGGCGGGGTCGAGCAGTACTTC.

This sequence joins TRBV5-1 and TRBJ2-2; a possible D gene is TRBD2 (6 bases). There are 17 residues in the CDR3. Germline CDR1 and CDR2: SGHRS and YFSETQ. The germline V and J ends were trimmed by 1 base and 0 bases, with 13 bases remaining between them. The DNA of the CDR3 is TGCGCCAGCAGCTTGAGGGCGGGGACCGCGAACACCGGGGAGCTGTTTTTT. It codes for CASSLRAGTANTGELFF.

In regard to this clone: The sample carries other DNA sequences with the same CDR3. The rearrangement links TRBV9 to TRBJ2-1; D possibly corresponds to TRBD2 (7 bases). V lost 0 bases and J lost 2, with 9 bases in between. Looked up from germline, CDR1 is SGDLS and CDR2 is YYNGEE. This CDR3 is 15 amino acids long. The CDR3 nucleotides read TGTGCCAGCAGCGTAGGCGGGGGCCCCTACAATGAGCAGTTCTTC. The encoded protein is CASSVGGGPYNEQFF. Full variable domain (remainder filled in from reference TRBV9 and TRBJ2-1): DSGVTQTPKHLITATGQRVTLRCSPRSGDLSVYWYQQSLDQGLQFLIQYYNGEERAKGNILERFSAQQFPDLHSELNLSSLELGDSALYFCASSVGGGPYNEQFFGPGTRLTVL.

V gene TRBV10-3 combines with J gene TRBJ2-7; 11 nucleotides line up with TRBD2. The CDR3 contains 12 residues. The V and J ends lost 11 bases and 4 bases, in that order; junction bases with no gene match: 4. The germline CDR1 and CDR2 sequences are ENHRY and SYGVKD. CDR3 protein: CASRTSGYEQYF. CDR3 bases: TGTGCCTCCCGGACTAGCGGGTACGAGCAGTACTTC.

V is TRBV30 and J is TRBJ1-3; a weak D match, TRBD1 (5 bases). Germline V gives CDR1 GTSNPN, CDR2 SVGIG (reference sequence). The germline V and J ends were trimmed by 0 bases and 3 bases, with 6 bases remaining between them. CDR3 length equals 13 residues. As DNA, the CDR3 is TGTGCCTGGAGTGTAGACAGTGGAAACACCATATATTTT. The encoded protein is CAWSVDSGNTIYF.

J is TRBJ2-1 and V is TRBV14, with D tentatively TRBD1 (5 bases). The germline gives CDR1 SGHDN, CDR2 FVKESK. The CDR3 length is 15 residues. V was clipped by 5 bases and J by 8 bases, with 19 bases between them. The DNA of the CDR3 is TGTGCCAGCAGCGACGACAGCCGTCCGGGTGATGAGCAGTTCTTC. Translating it yields CASSDDSRPGDEQFF.

The rearrangement links TRBV6-1 to TRBJ1-1, with unresolved D. The CDR3 runs 11 residues. V lost 4 bases to trimming and J lost 8 bases, with 8 bases between them. The germline V gene has CDR1 MNHNS and CDR2 SASEGT. In DNA, the CDR3 is TGTGCCAGCAGTGCGGGGTTAGAAGCTTTCTTT. Its translation is CASSAGLEAFF.

A single count supports this clone. This sequence joins TRBV11-2 and TRBJ1-5; 8 positions agree with TRBD1. CDR1 and CDR2 (germline): SGHAT, FQNNGV. V shed 5 bases and J 1 base; nucleotides not matched to a gene: 4. The CDR3 extends over 15 amino acids. The CDR3 nucleotides read TGTGCCAGCAGCCGGACAGGGAACAGCAATCAGCCCCAGCATTTT. It encodes CASSRTGNSNQPQHF.

The chain uses TRBV7-2 and TRBJ2-5; 8 bases map to TRBD1. The CDR3 has 15 residues. V gave up 3 bases and J gave up 1 base; unmatched junction bases: 4. Per germline, CDR1 SGHTA and CDR2 FQGNSA. The CDR3 sequence: CASSFGQGGQETQYF. As DNA, the CDR3 is TGTGCCAGCAGCTTTGGACAGGGAGGCCAAGAGACCCAGTACTTC.